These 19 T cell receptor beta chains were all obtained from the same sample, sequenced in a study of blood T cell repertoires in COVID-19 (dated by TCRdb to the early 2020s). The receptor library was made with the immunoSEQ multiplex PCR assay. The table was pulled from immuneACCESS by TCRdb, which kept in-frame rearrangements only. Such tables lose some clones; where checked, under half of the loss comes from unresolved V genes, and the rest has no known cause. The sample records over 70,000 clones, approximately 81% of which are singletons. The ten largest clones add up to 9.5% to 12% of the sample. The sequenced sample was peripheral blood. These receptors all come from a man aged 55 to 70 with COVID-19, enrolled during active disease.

The DNA of the CDR3 is TGTGCCAGCTTGGGAGGGTCCAGAAGTACCTACGAGCAGTACTTC. It translates to CASLGGSRSTYEQYF. This chain connects TRBV11-2 to TRBJ2-7, with 7 bases matching TRBD2. The CDR3 loop spans 15 amino acids. V gave up 8 bases and J gave up 2 bases; unmatched junction bases: 12. CDR1 is SGHAT and CDR2 is FQNNGV in the germline V gene.

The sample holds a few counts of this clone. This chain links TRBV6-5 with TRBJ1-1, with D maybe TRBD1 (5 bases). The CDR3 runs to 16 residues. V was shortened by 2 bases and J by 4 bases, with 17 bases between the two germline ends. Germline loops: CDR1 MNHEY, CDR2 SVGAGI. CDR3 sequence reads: CASSYIVTGGGTEAFF. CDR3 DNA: TGTGCCAGCAGTTACATTGTAACTGGGGGAGGCACTGAAGCTTTCTTT.

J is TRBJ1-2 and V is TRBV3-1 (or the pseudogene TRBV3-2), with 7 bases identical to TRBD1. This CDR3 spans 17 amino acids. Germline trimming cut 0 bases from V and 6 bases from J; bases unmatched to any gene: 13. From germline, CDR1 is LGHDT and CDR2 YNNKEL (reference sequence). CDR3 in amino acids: CASSQDGVRETGNGYTF. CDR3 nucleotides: TGTGCCAGCAGCCAAGACGGGGTTAGGGAGACAGGGAATGGCTACACCTTC.

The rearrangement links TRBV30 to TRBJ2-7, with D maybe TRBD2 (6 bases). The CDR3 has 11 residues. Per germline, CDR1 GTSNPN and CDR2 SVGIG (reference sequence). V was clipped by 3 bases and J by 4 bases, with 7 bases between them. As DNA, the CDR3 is TGTGCCTGGAGCCGGGGGTACGAGCAGTACTTC. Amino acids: CAWSRGYEQYF.

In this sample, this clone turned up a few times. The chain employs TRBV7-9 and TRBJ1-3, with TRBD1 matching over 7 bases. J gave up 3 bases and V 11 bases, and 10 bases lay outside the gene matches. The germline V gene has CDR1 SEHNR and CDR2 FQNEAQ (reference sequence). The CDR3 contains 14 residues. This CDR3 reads CAYTLNRGGNTIYF. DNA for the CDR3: TGTGCCTACACCCTAAACAGGGGTGGAAACACCATATATTTT.

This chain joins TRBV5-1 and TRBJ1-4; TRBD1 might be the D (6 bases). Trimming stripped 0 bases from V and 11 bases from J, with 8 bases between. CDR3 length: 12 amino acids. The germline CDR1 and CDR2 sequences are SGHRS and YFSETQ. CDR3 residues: CASSLGRGKLFF. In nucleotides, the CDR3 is TGCGCCAGCAGCTTGGGAAGGGGGAAACTGTTTTTT.

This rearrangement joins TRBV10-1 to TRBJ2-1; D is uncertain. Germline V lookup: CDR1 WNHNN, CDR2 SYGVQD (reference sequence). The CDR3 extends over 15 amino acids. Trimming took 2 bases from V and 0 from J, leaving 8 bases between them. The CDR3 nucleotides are TGCGCCAGCAGTGAGGACTTTGGCTCCTACAATGAGCAGTTCTTC. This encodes CASSEDFGSYNEQFF.

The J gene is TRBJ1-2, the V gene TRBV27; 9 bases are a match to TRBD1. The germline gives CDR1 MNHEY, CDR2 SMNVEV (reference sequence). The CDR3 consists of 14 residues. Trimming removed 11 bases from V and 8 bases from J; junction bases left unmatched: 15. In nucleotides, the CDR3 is TGTGCCTTATCCTCCCGGAGGACAGGGGTAGGCTACACCTTC. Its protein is CALSSRRTGVGYTF.

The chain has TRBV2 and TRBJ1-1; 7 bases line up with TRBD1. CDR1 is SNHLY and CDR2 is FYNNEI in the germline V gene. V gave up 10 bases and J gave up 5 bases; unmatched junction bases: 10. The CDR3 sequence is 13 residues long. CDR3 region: CATRITGETEAFF. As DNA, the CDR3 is TGTGCCACCAGGATCACAGGGGAGACTGAAGCTTTCTTT. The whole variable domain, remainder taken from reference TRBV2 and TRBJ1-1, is EPEVTQTPSHQVTQMGQEVILRCVPISNHLYFYWYRQILGQKVEFLVSFYNNEISEKSEIFDDQFSVERPDGSNFTLKIRSTKLEDSAMYFCATRITGETEAFFGQGTRLTVV.

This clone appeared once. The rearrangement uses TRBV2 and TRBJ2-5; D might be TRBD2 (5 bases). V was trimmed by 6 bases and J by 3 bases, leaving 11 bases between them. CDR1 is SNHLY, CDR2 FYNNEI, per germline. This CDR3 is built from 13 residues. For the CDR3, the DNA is TGTGCCAGCAGCCGGACTTACGAAGAGACCCAGTACTTC. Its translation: CASSRTYEETQYF.

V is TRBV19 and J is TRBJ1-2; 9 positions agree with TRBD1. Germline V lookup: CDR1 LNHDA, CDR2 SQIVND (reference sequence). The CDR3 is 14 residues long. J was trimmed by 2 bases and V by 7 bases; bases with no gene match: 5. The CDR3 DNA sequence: TGTGCCAGTAAGTCACAGGGGGCGAACTATGGCTACACCTTC. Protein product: CASKSQGANYGYTF. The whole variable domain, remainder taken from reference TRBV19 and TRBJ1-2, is DGGITQSPKYLFRKEGQNVTLSCEQNLNHDAMYWYRQDPGQGLRLIYYSQIVNDFQKGDIAEGYSVSREKKESFPLTVTSAQKNPTAFYLCASKSQGANYGYTFGSGTRLTVV.

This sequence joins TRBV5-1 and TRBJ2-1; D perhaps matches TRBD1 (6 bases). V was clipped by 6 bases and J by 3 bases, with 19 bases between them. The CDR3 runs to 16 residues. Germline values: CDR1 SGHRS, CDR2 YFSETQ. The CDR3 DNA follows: TGCGCCAGCAACCCGAATGAGGGGGAAGGCTACAATGAGCAGTTCTTC. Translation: CASNPNEGEGYNEQFF.

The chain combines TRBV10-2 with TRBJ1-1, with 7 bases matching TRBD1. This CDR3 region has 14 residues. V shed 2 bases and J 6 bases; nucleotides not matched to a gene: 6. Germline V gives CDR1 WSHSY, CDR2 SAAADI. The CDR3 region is CASSEATGFAEAFF. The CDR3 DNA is TGCGCCAGCAGTGAGGCGACAGGGTTCGCTGAAGCTTTCTTT.

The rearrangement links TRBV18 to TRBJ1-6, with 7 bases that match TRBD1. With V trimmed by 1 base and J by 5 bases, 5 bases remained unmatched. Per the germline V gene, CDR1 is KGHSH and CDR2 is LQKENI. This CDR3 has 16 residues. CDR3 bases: TGTGCCAGCTCACCACTAGGAGGGGGCGATAATTCACCCCTCCACTTT. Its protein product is CASSPLGGGDNSPLHF.

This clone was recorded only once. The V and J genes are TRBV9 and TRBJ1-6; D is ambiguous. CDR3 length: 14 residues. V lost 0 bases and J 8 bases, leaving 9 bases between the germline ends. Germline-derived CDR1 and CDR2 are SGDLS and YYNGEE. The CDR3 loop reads CASSVVQEDSPLHF. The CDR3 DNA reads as TGTGCCAGCAGCGTAGTACAAGAAGATTCACCCCTCCACTTT.

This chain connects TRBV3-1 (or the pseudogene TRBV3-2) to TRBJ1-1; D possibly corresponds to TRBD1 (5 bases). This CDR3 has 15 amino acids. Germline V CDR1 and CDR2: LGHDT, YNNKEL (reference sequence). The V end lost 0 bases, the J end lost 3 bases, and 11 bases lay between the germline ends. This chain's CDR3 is CASSQDSGGDTEAFF. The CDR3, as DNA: TGTGCCAGCAGCCAAGATAGCGGAGGGGACACTGAAGCTTTCTTT.

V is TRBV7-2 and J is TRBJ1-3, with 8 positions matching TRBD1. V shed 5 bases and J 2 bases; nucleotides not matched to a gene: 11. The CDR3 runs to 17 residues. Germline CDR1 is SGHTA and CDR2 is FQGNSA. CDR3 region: CASSAGGKKFAGNTIYF. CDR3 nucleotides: TGTGCCAGCAGCGCAGGGGGCAAGAAGTTTGCTGGAAACACCATATATTTT. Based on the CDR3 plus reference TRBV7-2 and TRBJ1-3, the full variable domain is GAGVSQSPSNKVTEKGKDVELRCDPISGHTALYWYRQSLGQGLEFLIYFQGNSAPDKSGLPSDRFSAERTGGSVSTLTIQRTQQEDSAVYLCASSAGGKKFAGNTIYFGEGSWLTVV.

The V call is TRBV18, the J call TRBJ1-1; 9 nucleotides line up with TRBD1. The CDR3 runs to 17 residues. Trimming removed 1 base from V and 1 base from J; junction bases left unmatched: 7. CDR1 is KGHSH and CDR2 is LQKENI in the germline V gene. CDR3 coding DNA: TGTGCCAGCTCACCACTTGATGGGACAGGGCCGAACACTGAAGCTTTCTTT. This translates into CASSPLDGTGPNTEAFF.

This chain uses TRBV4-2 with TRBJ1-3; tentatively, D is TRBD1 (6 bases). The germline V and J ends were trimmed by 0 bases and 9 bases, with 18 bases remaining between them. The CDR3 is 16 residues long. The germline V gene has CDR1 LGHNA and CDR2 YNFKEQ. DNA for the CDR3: TGTGCCAGCAGCCAAGATCTGGGACACCGTACCGGCACCATATATTTT. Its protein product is CASSQDLGHRTGTIYF.